The 26 T cell receptor beta chains in this list originate from one sample, sequenced in a study of Ad26.COV2.S vaccination and SARS-CoV-2 variants. Treatment reported: roughly 18 received Ad26.COV2.S at low or high dose, single or two shots; 5 received placebo; per-sample allocation not given. The samples were gathered on day 63 after the first injection of vaccine or placebo. Profiling relied on immunoSEQ multiplex PCR, and the TCRdb table lists in-frame clones only, not all of them. Of fewer than 400,000 clones in the sample, almost 90% are singletons; the top ten hold 4.5% to 5.5%. The source material was peripheral blood, sampled in a trial of Ad26.COV2.S vaccine versus placebo. The receptors were sampled from a person between 18 and 65 years old who received the Ad26.COV2.S COVID-19 vaccine or a placebo.

The V call is TRBV27, the J call TRBJ1-2; D may be TRBD1 (6 bases). The CDR3 is 14 amino acids. Deletions cut 3 bases from V and 1 base from J, with 9 bases between. Germline CDR1 reads MNHEY; CDR2 reads SMNVEV (reference sequence). The CDR3 is CASSFGGLNYGYTF. The DNA for the CDR3 is TGTGCCAGCAGTTTCGGGGGGCTTAACTATGGCTACACCTTC.

Note on this clone: Different DNA sequences within this sample yield the same CDR3. CDR3 DNA: TGCGCCAGCAGCCAAGAAGGTGGGAACACTGAAGCTTTCTTT. Amino acid sequence: CASSQEGGNTEAFF. V usage is TRBV4-3 and J usage is TRBJ1-1; D remains ambiguous. The CDR3 runs 14 residues. Trimming cost V 0 bases and J 1 base, with 6 bases left between them. Germline CDR1 is LGHNA and CDR2 is YSLEER.

V is TRBV12-3 or TRBV12-4 and J is TRBJ2-5; D is ambiguous. The CDR3 contains 13 residues. Trimming cost V 6 bases and J 7 bases, with 15 bases left between them. As DNA, the CDR3 is TGTGCCAGCAGCCCCGGCCCAAGTAGGACCCAGTACTTC. Translation: CASSPGPSRTQYF.

The genes are TRBV5-1 and TRBJ2-5, with D perhaps matching TRBD2 (6 bases). The germline CDR1 and CDR2 sequences are SGHRS and YFSETQ. This CDR3 is built from 17 residues. V lost 5 bases and J 4 bases, leaving 24 bases between the germline ends. CDR3: CASSLSSGRLGTETQYF. As DNA, the CDR3 is TGCGCCAGCAGTCTCTCTTCAGGGAGGTTGGGGACAGAGACCCAGTACTTC.

This chain links TRBV6-5 with TRBJ1-3; a weak D match, TRBD1 (5 bases). The germline V gene has CDR1 MNHEY and CDR2 SVGAGI. V was clipped by 2 bases and J by 0 bases, with 11 bases between them. This CDR3 spans 16 amino acids. This CDR3 is CASSYSDSLSGNTIYF. The CDR3 DNA sequence: TGTGCCAGCAGTTACAGCGACAGTCTCTCTGGAAACACCATATATTTT.

The chain recombines TRBV5-4 with TRBJ1-1; 7 bases agree with TRBD1. Germline trimming cut 2 bases from V and 1 base from J; bases unmatched to any gene: 5. CDR1 is SGHNT, CDR2 YYREEE, per germline (reference sequence). The CDR3 runs 15 residues. The CDR3 DNA is TGTGCCAGCAGCTTTCCGACAGGGCGGAACACTGAAGCTTTCTTT. Translated, it gives CASSFPTGRNTEAFF.

The chain has TRBV14 and TRBJ1-2; D is possibly TRBD1 (6 bases). CDR1 and CDR2 from the germline V gene are SGHDN and FVKESK. V lost 5 bases and J lost 3, with 16 bases in between. This CDR3 spans 15 amino acids. The CDR3 DNA follows: TGTGCCAGCAGCTTAACAGGGTGGTTCGACTATGGCTACACCTTC. Protein product: CASSLTGWFDYGYTF.

The rearrangement links TRBV9 to TRBJ2-5; the match to TRBD2 covers 12 bases. Germline CDR1 and CDR2: SGDLS and YYNGEE. The CDR3 loop spans 17 amino acids. The J segment lost 4 bases and the V segment lost 2 bases, leaving 9 bases of the junction unmatched. CDR3 residues: CASSVGQLAGGAETQYF. CDR3 DNA sequence: TGTGCCAGCAGCGTGGGCCAACTAGCGGGGGGCGCAGAGACCCAGTACTTC.

The gene calls are TRBV11-2 and TRBJ1-1; possibly TRBD1 for D (5 bases). CDR1 SGHAT and CDR2 FQNNGV come from the germline V gene. The CDR3 is 16 amino acids. Between the trimmed V and J ends, which lost 3 bases and 1 base, there was a span of 15 bases. CDR3 bases: TGTGCCAGCAGCTTGGGGGGGATCGTCCGGAACACTGAAGCTTTCTTT. It translates to CASSLGGIVRNTEAFF.

The chain uses TRBV6-5 and TRBJ2-5; D is undetermined. The CDR3 is 13 amino acids. Germline V gene lookup returns CDR1 MNHEY and CDR2 SVGAGI. The germline V and J ends were trimmed by 4 bases and 2 bases, with 8 bases remaining between them. The CDR3 loop reads CASSSWGQETQYF. CDR3 in DNA: TGTGCCAGCAGTTCTTGGGGTCAAGAGACCCAGTACTTC.

The rearrangement links TRBV6-1 to TRBJ2-7; 12 bases fit TRBD2. Germline V gene lookup returns CDR1 MNHNS and CDR2 SASEGT. Unmatched junction bases numbered 4, after V lost 4 bases and J lost 0 bases. The CDR3 spans 16 residues. DNA of the CDR3: TGTGCCAGCAGTGCCCTGACTAGCGGGAGCTCCTACGAGCAGTACGTC. Translated, it gives CASSALTSGSSYEQYV.

The chain combines TRBV4-1 with TRBJ2-5; 8 bases map to TRBD1. With V trimmed by 1 base and J by 8 bases, 12 bases remained unmatched. This CDR3 has 16 residues. Germline V gene lookup returns CDR1 MGHRA and CDR2 YSYEKL. The CDR3 bases are TGCGCCAGCAGCCAAGGCTTATTAGGACAGGGCGAAACCCAGTACTTC. Translation: CASSQGLLGQGETQYF.

V is TRBV19 and J is TRBJ2-3, with 8 bases lining up with TRBD2. V shed 7 bases, J shed 2 bases, and the junction held 5 bases outside the gene matches. The germline CDR1 and CDR2 sequences are LNHDA and SQIVND (reference sequence). The CDR3 is 14 residues long. The CDR3 loop reads CASMVAGYTDTQYF. CDR3 bases: TGTGCCAGTATGGTAGCGGGATACACAGATACGCAGTATTTT.

The V and J genes are TRBV6-6 and TRBJ1-1; 9 bases fit TRBD1. The CDR3 loop spans 16 amino acids. Germline loops: CDR1 MNHNY, CDR2 SVGAGI (reference sequence). J lost 5 bases, V lost 2 bases, and 9 bases had no gene match. The CDR3 DNA reads TGTGCCAGCAGTTACGGGACAGGGTTTTTACCGACTGAAGCTTTCTTT. Translated, it gives CASSYGTGFLPTEAFF.

This clone was counted between two and nine times. The rearrangement joins TRBV7-2 to TRBJ2-6; D unresolved. With 4 bases removed from V and 1 base from J, the gap between germline ends came to 8 bases. The CDR3 contains 15 residues. CDR1 SGHTA and CDR2 FQGNSA come from the germline V gene. The CDR3 region is CASSSEFSGANVLTF. The CDR3 DNA is TGTGCCAGCAGCTCAGAATTTTCTGGGGCCAACGTCCTGACTTTC.

The chain couples TRBV6-5 to TRBJ2-2, with D maybe TRBD2 (6 bases). The CDR3 covers 13 residues. V was clipped by 7 bases and J by 0 bases, with 6 bases between them. Germline V gene sequence: CDR1 MNHEY, CDR2 SVGAGI. In nucleotides, the CDR3 is TGTGCCAGCATAGCGGCGAACACCGGGGAGCTGTTTTTT. This gives the protein CASIAANTGELFF.

This clone was seen once. The rearrangement links TRBV27 to TRBJ2-1; TRBD1 matches 7 bases. The CDR3 has 12 residues. Trimming took 6 bases from V and 14 from J; bases not matched to a gene: 10. Germline V lookup: CDR1 MNHEY, CDR2 SMNVEV (reference sequence). In DNA, the CDR3 is TGTGCCAGCAGCCTTAACAGGGGCCGCGAGTTCTTC. This gives the protein CASSLNRGREFF.

This clone has a single count. The rearrangement joins TRBV5-1 to TRBJ2-3; TRBD1 is a possible D gene (6 bases). V gave up 0 bases and J gave up 2 bases, with 10 bases separating them. Germline CDR1 SGHRS, CDR2 YFSETQ. The CDR3 sequence is 15 residues long. The CDR3 DNA reads TGCGCCAGCAGCTTGGAAGGGGGAGCCACAGATACGCAGTATTTT. Its protein product is CASSLEGGATDTQYF.

Regarding this clone: Other DNA variants within this sample encode the same CDR3. This rearrangement joins TRBV3-1 (or the pseudogene TRBV3-2) to TRBJ1-1; 8 nucleotides line up with TRBD1. With V trimmed by 4 bases and J by 5 bases, 6 bases remained unmatched. The CDR3 length is 14 residues. Germline CDR1 LGHDT, CDR2 YNNKEL (reference sequence). CDR3 bases: TGTGCCAGCAGCCCCGGACAGGGTGGGACTGAAGCTTTCTTT. Protein product: CASSPGQGGTEAFF.

The rearrangement links TRBV11-3 to TRBJ1-1, with D unclear. V lost 0 bases and J lost 1, with 9 bases in between. This CDR3 has 15 amino acids. Germline V gives CDR1 SGHNT, CDR2 YENEEA. CDR3 amino acids: CASSLDPRTNTEAFF. CDR3 nucleotide sequence: TGTGCCAGCAGCTTAGATCCCAGGACGAACACTGAAGCTTTCTTT.

The chain couples TRBV7-2 to TRBJ1-6; D call uncertain. V gave up 5 bases and J gave up 8 bases, with 13 bases separating them. The CDR3 extends over 14 amino acids. Per germline, CDR1 SGHTA and CDR2 FQGNSA. CDR3 sequence: CASSPPLPYSPLHF. The DNA for the CDR3 is TGTGCCAGCAGCCCGCCCCTTCCGTATTCACCCCTCCACTTT.

This sequence joins TRBV6-5 and TRBJ2-7; D call uncertain. Germline lookup yields CDR1 MNHEY and CDR2 SVGAGI. V was shortened by 0 bases and J by 6 bases, with 12 bases between the two germline ends. This CDR3 has 14 amino acids. The CDR3 loop is CASSYSKWAREQYF. The DNA for the CDR3 is TGTGCCAGCAGTTACTCGAAGTGGGCACGCGAGCAGTACTTC.

The rearrangement uses TRBV19 and TRBJ1-6; D is ambiguous. Germline-derived CDR1 and CDR2 are LNHDA and SQIVND (reference sequence). V lost 7 bases and J 0 bases, leaving 7 bases between the germline ends. The CDR3 is 14 residues long. The CDR3 nucleotides read TGTGCCAGTACTTTCAGCTCCTATAATTCACCCCTCCACTTT. Translated, it gives CASTFSSYNSPLHF.

V is TRBV18 and J is TRBJ1-2, with 8 bases identical to TRBD1. The CDR3 length is 12 residues. V was clipped by 7 bases and J by 8 bases; unmatched bases: 6. Germline V gene data show CDR1 as KGHSH and CDR2 as LQKENI. The CDR3 sequence: CASFTTGEGYTF. CDR3 nucleotide sequence: TGTGCCAGCTTCACGACAGGGGAAGGCTACACCTTC.

The chain recombines TRBV6-5 with TRBJ1-5; 7 bases are shared with TRBD1. The CDR3 is made up of 15 amino acids. Trimming cost V 6 bases and J 0 bases; bases outside gene matches: 5. Germline V gene data show CDR1 as MNHEY and CDR2 as SVGAGI. CDR3 loop: CASSQQGYSNQPQHF. In DNA form, the CDR3 reads TGTGCCAGCAGCCAACAGGGGTATAGCAATCAGCCCCAGCATTTT.

This clone has just one count. This sequence joins TRBV7-2 and TRBJ2-5; 9 bases match TRBD2. V was clipped by 1 base and J by 6 bases; unmatched bases: 9. From germline, CDR1 is SGHTA and CDR2 FQGNSA. This CDR3 has 16 residues. The CDR3 reads CASSLGGLAPRQTQYF. The CDR3 coding sequence is TGTGCCAGCAGCTTAGGGGGACTAGCCCCGCGGCAGACCCAGTACTTC.